The T cell receptor beta chain described here comes from a study of T cell responses to AZD1222 COVID-19 vaccine. Overall study results and limits: No day 14 peak samples; only post-peak repertoires were characterized.

About this clone: Antigen specificity is unknown.

The V gene end was trimmed by 3 bases and the J gene end by 6 bases; junction bases not matched to a gene: 5. The CDR3 covers 15 residues. Germline CDR1 and CDR2: MRHNA and SNTAGT. The table came from immunoSEQ multiplex PCR; TCRdb's copy has only in-frame clones and leaves some out. The table includes some 180,000 clones, around 88% detected once. This TCR derives from an adult in good health. This chain links TRBV6-4 with TRBJ2-1, with TRBD2 matching over 10 bases. The source material was peripheral blood, sampled on day 0 of AZD1222 vaccination. The CDR3 here is CASSEASGSPNEQFF. DNA of the CDR3: TGTGCCAGCAGTGAGGCTAGCGGGAGCCCCAATGAGCAGTTCTTC.